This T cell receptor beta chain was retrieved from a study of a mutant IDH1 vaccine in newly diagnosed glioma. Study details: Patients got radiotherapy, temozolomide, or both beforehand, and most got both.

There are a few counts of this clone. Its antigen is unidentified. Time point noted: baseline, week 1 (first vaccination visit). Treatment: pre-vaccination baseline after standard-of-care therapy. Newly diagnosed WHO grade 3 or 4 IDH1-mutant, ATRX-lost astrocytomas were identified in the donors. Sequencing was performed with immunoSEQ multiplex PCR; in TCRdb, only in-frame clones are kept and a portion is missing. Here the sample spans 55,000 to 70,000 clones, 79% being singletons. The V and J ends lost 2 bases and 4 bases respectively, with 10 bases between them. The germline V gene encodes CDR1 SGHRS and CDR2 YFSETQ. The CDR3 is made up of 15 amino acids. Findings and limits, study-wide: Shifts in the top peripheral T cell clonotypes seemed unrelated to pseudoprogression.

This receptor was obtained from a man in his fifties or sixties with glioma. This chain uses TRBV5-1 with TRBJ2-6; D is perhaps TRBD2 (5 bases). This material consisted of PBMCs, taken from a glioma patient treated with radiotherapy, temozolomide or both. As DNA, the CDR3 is TGCGCCAGCAGCTTTAGAGGGTCAGGGGCCAACGTCCTGACTTTC. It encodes CASSFRGSGANVLTF.